The T cell receptor beta chain described here comes from a study of CD8 T cells in ankylosing spondylitis. Study-wide findings and caveats: Matched ankylosing spondylitis synovial fluid reportedly contained a significantly enriched population of disease-linked clones. Several highly homologous variants formed a TCR beta motif that appeared characteristic of ankylosing spondylitis blood.

The CDR3 runs 12 residues. From germline, CDR1 is SNHLY and CDR2 FYNNEI. Trimming pared 5 bases from V and 5 bases from J, leaving 9 bases between. This clonotype showed up many times. What it binds is unknown. TCRdb called the 5' RACE reads again in MiXCR, with one record for every CDR3 protein. Of roughly 120,000 distinct CDR3 sequences in the sample, roughly 6.6% were seen once. The chain recombines TRBV2 with TRBJ2-5; D may be TRBD1 or TRBD2 (5 bases each). This receptor was taken from a male donor with ankylosing spondylitis or in good health (not recorded which). The sequencing sample was made of blood, either unsorted or a sorted T cell fraction (not recorded which). The chain's CDR3 is CASSWDRETQYF. As DNA, the CDR3 is TGTGCCAGCAGTTGGGACCGGGAGACCCAGTACTTC.